This T cell receptor (beta chain) derives from a study of blood T cell repertoires in COVID-19. Whole-study context: T cells, B-cell-depleted T cells, or PBMCs supplied cDNA or gDNA.

Source study methods: Estimated nucleated cell counts came from reference gene primer amplification. TCRdb's table, derived via immunoSEQ multiplex PCR, lists solely in-frame clones and lacks some. V and J calls and clone size are copied from that table; D and trimming were computed from the DNA. The table has 250,000 to 300,000 clones, about nine tenths seen once. The sample consisted of peripheral blood. The TCR comes from a woman aged 30 to 39 with COVID-19, enrolled during active disease.

Here the CDR3 reads CAIRTPNTGELFF. CDR3 DNA sequence: TGTGCCATACGGACACCGAACACCGGGGAGCTGTTTTTT. The gene calls are TRBV6-5 and TRBJ2-2; maybe TRBD1 (5 bases). V lost 10 bases to trimming and J lost 0 bases, with 9 bases between them. The CDR3 is 13 residues long. Germline CDR1 MNHEY, CDR2 SVGAGI.